These T cell receptor beta chains were read from a single sample in a study of blood T cell repertoires in COVID-19. The protocol was immunoSEQ multiplex PCR, while the TCRdb copy is restricted to in-frame clones and leaves out a portion. The sample lists approximately 400,000 clones; around 89% were seen once. Material for sequencing was PBMCs or T cells enriched from blood (not recorded which). The receptors derive from a woman younger than 30 who had recovered from COVID-19. Both conserved end residues are part of each CDR3. A D gene is named only where the DNA matches it firmly. The size entry is marked missing in some rows and otherwise reads once, few, many or a size class.

>TRBV27|TRBD1|-|TRBJ1-4
CASSRRDRVSEKLFF
TGTGCCAGCAGCCGCCGGGACAGGGTGTCCGAAAAACTGTTTTTT
>TRBV28|-|-|TRBJ1-1
CASSLFRGNTEAFF
TGTGCCAGCAGTCTGTTTCGGGGGAACACTGAAGCTTTCTTT
>TRBV5-4|-|-|TRBJ1-3
CASSRDGGSGNTIYF
TGTGCCAGCAGTCGGGATGGCGGCTCTGGAAACACCATATATTTT
>TRBV28|TRBD1|-|TRBJ2-1
CASSSRDRVDNEQFF
TGTGCCAGCAGTTCGCGGGACAGGGTGGACAATGAGCAGTTCTTC
>TRBV6-5|TRBD1|once|TRBJ2-7
CASTPPGQVYEQYF
TGTGCCAGCACTCCCCCCGGACAGGTCTACGAGCAGTACTTC
>TRBV21-1|-|-|TRBJ2-2
CASSKAWSTGELFF
TGTGCCAGCAGCAAAGCATGGAGCACCGGGGAGCTGTTTTTT
>TRBV6-6|TRBD2|-|TRBJ2-2
CASSYGLAGGDGELFF
TGTGCCAGCAGTTACGGACTAGCGGGGGGGGACGGGGAGCTGTTTTTT
>TRBV24-1|TRBD1|-|TRBJ2-7
CATIRSIPGQWRGEQYF
TGTGCCACCATCCGCTCGATCCCGGGACAGTGGAGAGGGGAGCAGTACTTC
>TRBV5-1|TRBD1|-|TRBJ1-1
CASSLGGQWTTKAFF
TGCGCCAGCAGCTTGGGGGGACAGTGGACGACTAAAGCTTTCTTT
>TRBV11-2|TRBD2|-|TRBJ2-7
CASSLDYSGGAYEQYF
TGTGCCAGCAGCTTAGACTATAGCGGGGGCGCCTACGAGCAGTACTTC
>TRBV18|-|-|TRBJ1-5
CASSPRGQPQHF
TGTGCCAGCTCACCTAGGGGGCAGCCCCAGCATTTT
>TRBV9|TRBD1|-|TRBJ1-1
CASSVGTGGGTEAFF
TGTGCCAGCAGCGTCGGTACAGGGGGGGGCACTGAAGCTTTCTTT
>TRBV24-1|TRBD1|few|TRBJ1-2
CATSDYSGTGNHYGYTF
TGTGCCACCAGTGATTACTCCGGGACAGGTAACCACTATGGCTACACCTTC
>TRBV6-5|-|-|TRBJ1-6
CASSYAEYSPLHF
TGTGCCAGCAGTTACGCTGAGTATTCACCCCTCCACTTT
>TRBV27|TRBD1|-|TRBJ2-7
CASSLERGLYEQYF
TGTGCCAGCAGTTTGGAGAGGGGGCTTTACGAGCAGTACTTC
>TRBV5-6|TRBD1|-|TRBJ2-7
CASSLASGQGTGRQYF
TGTGCCAGCAGCTTGGCCTCAGGACAGGGTACCGGTCGGCAGTACTTC
>TRBV6-5|TRBD2|-|TRBJ2-7
CASSYGRGGVPYEQYF
TGTGCCAGCAGTTACGGGCGGGGGGGGGTGCCCTACGAGCAGTACTTC
>TRBV3-1/TRBV3-2|TRBD2|-|TRBJ2-5
CASSQMGGETQYF
TGTGCCAGCAGCCAAATGGGGGGGGAGACCCAGTACTTC
>TRBV15|TRBD1|-|TRBJ2-7
CATSGTANSYEQYF
TGTGCCACCAGTGGGACAGCAAACTCCTACGAGCAGTACTTC
>TRBV11-2|-|-|TRBJ2-5
CASGRQGSQETQYF
TGTGCCAGTGGCAGGCAGGGCAGCCAAGAGACCCAGTACTTC
>TRBV5-1|TRBD1|-|TRBJ1-1
CASSLRDRAREAFF
TGCGCCAGCAGCCTACGAGACAGGGCGCGAGAAGCTTTCTTT
>TRBV5-5|-|-|TRBJ1-4
CASSLDALEKWLFF
TGTGCCAGCAGCCTGGACGCGTTAGAGAAGTGGCTGTTTTTT
>TRBV6-5|-|-|TRBJ2-7
CASRQGQSYEQYF
TGTGCCAGCAGACAGGGACAATCCTACGAGCAGTACTTC
>TRBV19|TRBD2|-|TRBJ2-1
CASSIYGGGAYGEQFF
TGTGCCAGTAGTATATACGGCGGGGGGGCCTATGGTGAGCAGTTCTTC
>TRBV7-6|-|-|TRBJ1-2
CASSLVGGTAGGYTF
TGTGCCAGCAGCTTAGTTGGAGGAACTGCGGGTGGCTACACCTTC
>TRBV7-9|TRBD1|-|TRBJ1-2
CASSFPDRGYGYTF
TGTGCCAGCAGCTTCCCGGACAGGGGTTATGGCTACACCTTC
>TRBV25-1|-|-|TRBJ2-5
CASSRGLNQETQYF
TGTGCCAGCAGTCGGGGACTGAACCAAGAGACCCAGTACTTC
>TRBV7-6|-|-|TRBJ1-5
CASSLGRGWDQPQHF
TGTGCCAGCAGCTTAGGTCGGGGGTGGGACCAGCCCCAGCATTTT
>TRBV29-1|-|-|TRBJ2-7
CSVSGLRSYEQYF
TGCAGCGTCTCGGGTCTTCGCTCCTACGAGCAGTACTTC
>TRBV3-1/TRBV3-2|-|-|TRBJ1-2
CASSRGRGRYGYTF
TGTGCCAGCAGCCGGGGGAGAGGGAGGTATGGCTACACCTTC
>TRBV27|TRBD2|-|TRBJ2-3
CASSLRAGGPDTQYF
TGTGCCAGCAGTTTACGGGCGGGGGGGCCAGATACGCAGTATTTT
>TRBV10-3|TRBD1|-|TRBJ2-2
CAISEVGQVGELFF
TGTGCCATCAGTGAGGTGGGACAGGTCGGGGAGCTGTTTTTT
>TRBV27|TRBD1|-|TRBJ1-2
CASSPRGLGYGYTF
TGTGCCAGCAGCCCCAGGGGGCTTGGCTATGGCTACACCTTC
>TRBV27|TRBD2|-|TRBJ2-1
CASSPLKTSGRPDNEQFF
TGTGCCAGCAGTCCCCTCAAGACTAGCGGGAGGCCGGACAATGAGCAGTTCTTC
>TRBV30|TRBD1|-|TRBJ1-2
CAWSVLGGLFKGGYTF
TGTGCCTGGAGTGTATTAGGGGGCTTGTTTAAGGGAGGCTACACCTTC
>TRBV6-2/TRBV6-3|TRBD1|-|TRBJ2-7
CASSDRGTYEQYF
TGTGCCAGCAGTGACAGGGGGACCTACGAGCAGTACTTC
>TRBV9|-|-|TRBJ1-2
CASSVDKDIANYGYTF
TGTGCCAGCAGCGTAGACAAAGACATTGCTAACTATGGCTACACCTTC
>TRBV5-1|TRBD2|-|TRBJ2-5
CASSPRLAGEIQETQYF
TGCGCCAGCAGCCCCCGACTAGCGGGGGAGATCCAAGAGACCCAGTACTTC
>TRBV24-1|-|-|TRBJ1-6
CATSDFQGSPLHF
TGTGCCACCAGTGATTTTCAGGGTTCACCCCTCCACTTT
>TRBV4-1|-|-|TRBJ2-7
CASSQVGLALSEQYF
TGCGCCAGCAGCCAAGTGGGTCTAGCTCTCTCCGAGCAGTACTTC
>TRBV5-8|-|-|TRBJ1-2
CASSFRRTNYGYTF
TGTGCCAGCAGCTTTCGGAGGACTAACTATGGCTACACCTTC
>TRBV6-5|-|-|TRBJ1-6
CASSYSRGTPNSPLHF
TGTGCCAGCAGTTACTCCCGGGGGACCCCTAACTCACCCCTCCACTTT
>TRBV4-1|TRBD1|-|TRBJ2-7
CASSQTHGTGPYEQYF
TGCGCCAGCAGCCAAACTCATGGGACAGGCCCCTACGAGCAGTACTTC
>TRBV9|-|-|TRBJ2-1
CASSVRTVLHSYNEQFF
TGTGCCAGCAGCGTCCGGACAGTACTCCACTCCTACAATGAGCAGTTCTTC
>TRBV2|TRBD2|-|TRBJ2-1
CASSRAGGVYNEQFF
TGTGCCAGCAGTCGGGCGGGGGGAGTCTACAATGAGCAGTTCTTC
>TRBV4-1|-|-|TRBJ1-1
CASSHQAGNFEAFF
TGCGCCAGCAGCCATCAGGCAGGGAACTTTGAAGCTTTCTTT
>TRBV30|TRBD2|-|TRBJ2-3
CAWSELAGGSTDTQYF
TGTGCCTGGAGTGAATTAGCGGGGGGGTCCACAGATACGCAGTATTTT
>TRBV28|TRBD1|-|TRBJ2-4
CASSLSTGTLAKNIQYF
TGTGCCAGCAGTTTATCGACAGGGACCTTAGCCAAAAACATTCAGTACTTC
>TRBV29-1|-|-|TRBJ2-7
CSVETVSYEQYF
TGCAGCGTCGAGACAGTTTCCTACGAGCAGTACTTC
>TRBV13|TRBD1|-|TRBJ1-2
CASSSKGKGGSNYGYTF
TGTGCCAGCAGCTCCAAAGGAAAAGGGGGCTCTAACTATGGCTACACCTTC
>TRBV4-1|-|-|TRBJ1-1
CASSPRQGENTEAFF
TGCGCCAGCAGCCCACGGCAGGGTGAGAACACTGAAGCTTTCTTT
>TRBV18|TRBD1|-|TRBJ1-2
CASSPGTGYYGYTF
TGTGCCAGCTCACCCGGGACAGGGTATTACGGCTACACCTTC
>TRBV6-5|TRBD1|once|TRBJ1-3
CASRTGGNTIYF
TGTGCCAGCCGGACAGGGGGAAACACCATATATTTT
>TRBV7-9|TRBD2|-|TRBJ2-1
CASSSLPTSGGYNEQFF
TGTGCCAGCAGTTCCTTACCGACTAGCGGGGGGTACAATGAGCAGTTCTTC
>TRBV9|TRBD2|-|TRBJ2-3
CASSQWGGGYTDTQYF
TGTGCCAGCAGTCAATGGGGCGGGGGATACACAGATACGCAGTATTTT
>TRBV19|TRBD1|-|TRBJ1-2
CASLPGTGRDYGYTF
TGTGCCAGTCTCCCTGGGACAGGGAGGGACTATGGCTACACCTTC
>TRBV6-5|-|-|TRBJ1-1
CASSYGGRNTEAFF
TGTGCCAGCAGTTACGGTGGCAGGAACACTGAAGCTTTCTTT
>TRBV4-3|-|-|TRBJ1-2
CASSQEGRLGYGYTF
TGCGCCAGCAGCCAAGAGGGGCGCCTAGGCTATGGCTACACCTTC
>TRBV7-9|-|-|TRBJ1-3
CASSFGPGSGNTIYF
-